The 23 T cell receptor beta chains below were found in one sample sequenced in a study of Ad26.COV2.S vaccination and SARS-CoV-2 variants. The assay was immunoSEQ multiplex PCR, and TCRdb's table has in-frame clones only and misses some. The sample lists 400,000 to 450,000 clones; 92% were seen once. Specified treatment: about 20 received Ad26.COV2.S at low or high dose, single or two shots; several received placebo; per-sample allocation not given. After the first vaccine or placebo injection, samples were drawn on day 63. The source was peripheral blood, collected in a trial of Ad26.COV2.S vaccine versus placebo. The receptors stem from a person aged 18-60 years who received the Ad26.COV2.S COVID-19 vaccine or a placebo.

The CDR3 region is CASSGQGLNYGYTF. CDR3 DNA sequence: TGTGCCAGCAGCGGACAGGGTCTTAACTATGGCTACACCTTC. The V gene is TRBV9, the J gene TRBJ1-2; 7 bases are shared with TRBD1. V trimming: 3 bases; J trimming: 1 base; junction bases outside the gene matches: 3. CDR1 and CDR2 (germline): SGDLS, YYNGEE. This CDR3 comprises 14 residues.

This chain joins TRBV27 and TRBJ2-1; TRBD1 might be the D (6 bases). The V gene's germline CDR1 is MNHEY and CDR2 SMNVEV (reference sequence). This CDR3 region has 15 residues. V was clipped by 6 bases and J by 4 bases, with 16 bases between them. This CDR3 reads CASSIGTDRYNEQFF. Here the CDR3 DNA reads TGTGCCAGCAGCATAGGGACCGACAGGTACAATGAGCAGTTCTTC.

This sequence joins TRBV18 and TRBJ2-1; D might be TRBD1 (5 bases). The germline V and J ends were trimmed by 0 bases and 7 bases, with 19 bases remaining between them. CDR3 length equals 17 residues. Germline V gene data show CDR1 as KGHSH and CDR2 as LQKENI. The CDR3 DNA reads as TGTGCCAGCTCACCACCGACTCGGCAGGGCCTTGGGAATGAGCAGTTCTTC. It is translated as CASSPPTRQGLGNEQFF. The full variable domain, completed using reference TRBV18 and TRBJ2-1, is NAGVMQNPRHLVRRRGQEARLRCSPMKGHSHVYWYRQLPEEGLKFMVYLQKENIIDESGMPKERFSAEFPKEGPSILRIQQVVRGDSAAYFCASSPPTRQGLGNEQFFGPGTRLTVL.

The J gene is TRBJ2-3, the V gene TRBV19; perhaps TRBD1 as D (5 bases). This CDR3 spans 15 amino acids. Germline V gives CDR1 LNHDA, CDR2 SQIVND (reference sequence). Trimming stripped 3 bases from V and 4 bases from J, with 14 bases between. CDR3 sequence reads: CASSIDGTRADTQYF. CDR3 DNA sequence: TGTGCCAGTAGTATTGACGGCACCAGGGCAGATACGCAGTATTTT.

The chain carries TRBV5-8 and TRBJ1-5, with 8 positions matching TRBD1. Trimming at V came to 3 bases and at J to 0 bases, leaving 14 bases not matched to a gene. The CDR3 extends over 19 amino acids. Germline-derived CDR1 and CDR2 are SGHTS and YDEGEE. The CDR3 here is CASSSFTGTGHYSNQPQHF. CDR3 sequence (DNA): TGTGCCAGCAGCTCGTTTACGGGGACAGGACATTATAGCAATCAGCCCCAGCATTTT.

The chain joins TRBV5-1 to TRBJ1-1; 7 positions agree with TRBD1. Germline values: CDR1 SGHRS, CDR2 YFSETQ. The CDR3 spans 15 residues. Trimming cost V 0 bases and J 6 bases; bases outside gene matches: 8. In DNA, the CDR3 is TGCGCCAGCAGCTTGGCCGGCAGGGGGTCGGCTGAAGCTTTCTTT. The encoded protein is CASSLAGRGSAEAFF.

The chain carries TRBV3-1 (or the pseudogene TRBV3-2) and TRBJ1-2, with a possible D match to TRBD1 (6 bases). The V end lost 1 base, the J end lost 2 bases, and 17 bases lay between the germline ends. The CDR3 is made up of 17 amino acids. Germline V lookup: CDR1 LGHDT, CDR2 YNNKEL (reference sequence). CDR3 sequence (DNA): TGTGCCAGCAGCCAAGGTGTGGGGGCAGGGATAAACTATGGCTACACCTTC. Its translation is CASSQGVGAGINYGYTF.

This rearrangement joins TRBV7-9 to TRBJ2-7; the D gene is possibly TRBD2 (6 bases). The germline V gene encodes CDR1 SEHNR and CDR2 FQNEAQ (reference sequence). The CDR3 is 13 amino acids. The V gene lost 2 bases and the J gene lost 9 bases, with 14 bases spanning the gap. The DNA of the CDR3 is TGTGCCAGCAGCTTATCTGACCGTAGCGGGCAGTACTTC. This sequence encodes CASSLSDRSGQYF. Supplemented by reference TRBV7-9 and TRBJ2-7, the full variable domain reads DTGVSQNPRHKITKRGQNVTFRCDPISEHNRLYWYRQTLGQGPEFLTYFQNEAQLEKSRLLSDRFSAERPKGSFSTLEIQRTEQGDSAMYLCASSLSDRSGQYFGPGTRLTVT.

V usage is TRBV5-1 and J usage is TRBJ2-2, with D perhaps TRBD1 (5 bases). Trimming took 4 bases from V and 1 from J, leaving 17 bases between them. Germline V CDR1 and CDR2: SGHRS, YFSETQ. This CDR3 is 17 amino acids long. Here the CDR3 reads CASSPLSNGQNTGELFF. In DNA, the CDR3 is TGCGCCAGCAGCCCCCTGTCGAACGGACAGAACACCGGGGAGCTGTTTTTT.

The chain joins TRBV20-1 to TRBJ2-5; maybe TRBD1 (5 bases). The length of the CDR3 is 15 residues. Deletions cut 3 bases from V and 1 base from J, with 15 bases between. Germline lookup yields CDR1 DFQATT and CDR2 SNEGSKA (reference sequence). The CDR3 coding sequence is TGCAGTGCTAGTCGATCAGGGCGGCCCCAAGAGACCCAGTACTTC. Its translation is CSASRSGRPQETQYF.

There are many counts of this clone. The chain uses TRBV2 and TRBJ2-7, with D unclear. Germline values: CDR1 SNHLY, CDR2 FYNNEI. CDR3 length equals 14 residues. The germline V and J ends were trimmed by 6 bases and 2 bases, with 14 bases remaining between them. As DNA, the CDR3 is TGTGCCAGCAGGAACAGAACACTGACCTACGAGCAGTACTTC. Protein sequence: CASRNRTLTYEQYF. The whole variable domain, filled in from reference TRBV2 and TRBJ2-7, reads EPEVTQTPSHQVTQMGQEVILRCVPISNHLYFYWYRQILGQKVEFLVSFYNNEISEKSEIFDDQFSVERPDGSNFTLKIRSTKLEDSAMYFCASRNRTLTYEQYFGPGTRLTVT.

This chain links TRBV7-9 with TRBJ2-1; 9 nucleotides align to TRBD2. From germline, CDR1 is SEHNR and CDR2 FQNEAQ (reference sequence). V was pared by 8 bases and J by 9 bases, with 14 bases of the junction left unmatched. The CDR3 covers 15 residues. In DNA form, the CDR3 reads TGTGCCAGCGGTCATCGCGGGGGGGCCGGGCCTGAGCAGTTCTTC. This sequence encodes CASGHRGGAGPEQFF. The full variable domain, its missing parts supplied by reference TRBV7-9 and TRBJ2-1, is DTGVSQNPRHKITKRGQNVTFRCDPISEHNRLYWYRQTLGQGPEFLTYFQNEAQLEKSRLLSDRFSAERPKGSFSTLEIQRTEQGDSAMYLCASGHRGGAGPEQFFGPGTRLTVL.

The chain joins TRBV5-5 to TRBJ2-2, with 7 bases that match TRBD1. Looked up from germline, CDR1 is SGHKS and CDR2 is YYEKEE (reference sequence). The CDR3 covers 15 residues. Trimming at V came to 1 base and at J to 4 bases, leaving 4 bases not matched to a gene. CDR3 sequence reads: CASSLLGGITGELFF. In nucleotides, the CDR3 is TGTGCCAGCAGCTTGCTAGGGGGCATCACCGGGGAGCTGTTTTTT.

This clone was detected a few times. The chain recombines TRBV2 with TRBJ1-5, with 11 bases that match TRBD1. This CDR3 region has 14 residues. Germline-derived CDR1 and CDR2 are SNHLY and FYNNEI. Trimming removed 6 bases from V and 7 bases from J; junction bases left unmatched: 5. The DNA of the CDR3 is TGTGCCAGCAGCGACGGACAGGGGGCACAGCCCCAGCATTTT. Translated: CASSDGQGAQPQHF.

The V gene is TRBV14, the J gene TRBJ1-4; D is perhaps TRBD1 (5 bases). The germline CDR1 and CDR2 sequences are SGHDN and FVKESK. The CDR3 loop spans 13 amino acids. Trimming took 4 bases from V and 7 from J, leaving 10 bases between them. The CDR3 protein is CASSRGPIEKLFF. The CDR3 region has the DNA TGTGCCAGCAGCCGGGGACCGATTGAAAAACTGTTTTTT.

The chain links TRBV4-1 to TRBJ1-6; no definite D call. CDR1 and CDR2 (germline): MGHRA, YSYEKL. The V end lost 0 bases, the J end lost 15 bases, and 12 bases lay between the germline ends. The CDR3 sequence is 13 residues long. The CDR3 reads CASSQDWPNRLHF. CDR3 nucleotide sequence: TGCGCCAGCAGCCAAGATTGGCCCAATCGCCTCCACTTT.

CDR3 DNA: TGTGCCAGTTCTGCGGGACGGTCCTACGAGCAGTACTTC. This translates into CASSAGRSYEQYF. V gene TRBV27 combines with J gene TRBJ2-7, with a tentative D call TRBD2 (6 bases). V was cut by 9 bases and J by 1 base, with 13 bases left in between. This CDR3 spans 13 amino acids. Germline V gene lookup returns CDR1 MNHEY and CDR2 SMNVEV (reference sequence).

The genes are TRBV12-5 and TRBJ2-7, with D uncertain. V was trimmed by 0 bases and J by 13 bases, leaving 16 bases between them. Germline-derived CDR1 and CDR2 are LGHNT and FRNRAP. The CDR3 is 13 amino acids. CDR3 sequence: CASGLVGTDRLYF. DNA for the CDR3: TGTGCTAGTGGTTTGGTAGGTACAGACCGCCTTTACTTC.

V gene TRBV18 combines with J gene TRBJ2-3, with D maybe TRBD2 (5 bases). Trimming stripped 0 bases from V and 1 base from J, with 11 bases between. Germline V CDR1 and CDR2: KGHSH, LQKENI. The length of the CDR3 is 16 residues. The CDR3 region is CASSPPYGIGTDTQYF. CDR3 bases: TGTGCCAGCTCACCACCGTACGGGATTGGCACAGATACGCAGTATTTT.

The gene calls are TRBV7-2 and TRBJ2-4; 7 bases are a match to TRBD1. The CDR3 is made up of 18 amino acids. Looked up from germline, CDR1 is SGHTA and CDR2 is FQGNSA. Trimming took 8 bases from V and 0 from J; bases not matched to a gene: 16. CDR3 DNA sequence: TGTGCCAGCTCATTGAGGGGGCGACAGGCAGTAGCCAAAAACATTCAGTACTTC. Translation: CASSLRGRQAVAKNIQYF.

The chain links TRBV5-1 to TRBJ2-6; D unresolved. This CDR3 contains 18 residues. Germline V CDR1 and CDR2: SGHRS, YFSETQ. The germline V and J ends were trimmed by 0 bases and 0 bases, with 13 bases remaining between them. This CDR3 is CASSLEFRTNSGANVLTF. For the CDR3, the DNA is TGCGCCAGCAGCTTGGAATTCCGGACGAACTCTGGGGCCAACGTCCTGACTTTC.

The chain employs TRBV6-5 and TRBJ1-3; the D is unclear. The CDR3 has 15 amino acids. CDR1 is MNHEY, CDR2 SVGAGI, per germline. Trimming removed 6 bases from V and 0 bases from J, with 12 bases in between. The CDR3 nucleotides read TGTGCCAGCAGCGACACTGAGAACTCTGGAAACACCATATATTTT. Amino acids: CASSDTENSGNTIYF.

This chain links TRBV4-1 with TRBJ1-4, with D tentatively TRBD1 (6 bases). The CDR3 is made up of 16 amino acids. The germline CDR1 and CDR2 sequences are MGHRA and YSYEKL. Trimming cost V 4 bases and J 3 bases, with 15 bases left between them. This chain's CDR3 is CASSRGPGASNEKLFF. CDR3 bases: TGCGCCAGCAGCCGGGGACCGGGGGCGTCTAATGAAAAACTGTTTTTT.